This T cell receptor (beta chain) originates from a study of regulatory T cells in long-lasting Graves disease. Study-wide results and limits: With persistent disease, TRBV28, TRBJ1-2 and TRBJ2-5 were the favored segments. Newly diagnosed patients had higher TCR diversity than persistent Graves' patients did.

Time point specified: newly diagnosed GD, antithyroid drugs for less than 3 months. The TCR library was made from RNA that had been extracted from PBMCs in TRIzol. This clonotype has a handful of counts. Its target is not known. Per the germline V gene, CDR1 is MNHEY and CDR2 is SVGEGT. CDR3 length: 15 residues. V was clipped by 0 bases and J by 5 bases, with 13 bases between them. HTBI primers from iRepertoire and Arm-PCR of CDR3 regions yielded the TCR beta libraries. One entry per CDR3 protein, called by TCRdb with MiXCR from the multiplex PCR reads. The sample lists some 250,000 distinct CDR3 sequences; 18% were seen once. These data also formed part of another study, on T cells in Graves' hyperthyroidism and ophthalmopathy.

The material was peripheral blood mononuclear cells (PBMCs), obtained at new diagnosis, from a patient treated with antithyroid drugs. V is TRBV6-2 or TRBV6-3 and J is TRBJ1-2, with unresolved D. This clonotype was sampled from a woman between 25 and 40 years old with Graves disease. The chain's CDR3 is CASSYSRPDNYGYTF. In DNA, the CDR3 is TGTGCCAGCAGTTACTCGCGTCCGGATAATTATGGCTACACCTTC.